The 28 T cell receptor beta chains below all came from one sample that was sequenced in a study of T cells in Graves' hyperthyroidism and ophthalmopathy. Amplification targeted TCR beta CDR3 regions from RNA transcripts. Primed by the HTBI set, a first-round RT-PCR was run on the TCR CDR3. TCRdb re-derived calls from the multiplex PCR reads in MiXCR, one entry per CDR3 protein. Of about 420,000 distinct CDR3 sequences in the sample, roughly an eighth are singletons; the top ten hold less than 6.5%. The sequencing input was blood. These receptors were obtained from a woman between 18 and 30 years old with Graves' hyperthyroidism.

This clonotype was detected a few times. This chain connects TRBV6-1 to TRBJ1-5; D is possibly TRBD1 (5 bases). This CDR3 has 14 residues. Trimming took off 6 bases at V and 1 base at J, with 10 bases between the two ends. From germline, CDR1 is MNHNS and CDR2 SASEGT. The CDR3: CASRGVGSNQPQHF. The CDR3 DNA reads TGTGCCAGCAGGGGGGTGGGGAGCAATCAGCCCCAGCATTTT.

This clonotype has a count of ten or more. The rearrangement joins TRBV7-9 to TRBJ1-5; D perhaps matches TRBD1 (5 bases). Germline CDR1 and CDR2: SEHNR and FQNEAQ (reference sequence). The CDR3 loop spans 15 amino acids. V dropped 5 bases and J dropped 5 bases, with 16 bases sitting between them. CDR3 sequence reads: CASSPEGDPYQPQHF. The CDR3 DNA reads TGTGCCAGCAGCCCGGAAGGGGACCCCTATCAGCCCCAGCATTTT.

This clonotype was found many times. The chain combines TRBV28 with TRBJ2-3, with D unresolved. The CDR3 is 12 amino acids. V lost 9 bases and J lost 0, with 7 bases in between. Germline V gene sequence: CDR1 MDHEN, CDR2 SYDVKM. This chain's CDR3 is CASDDSTDTQYF. The CDR3 DNA sequence: TGTGCCAGTGACGACAGCACAGATACGCAGTATTTT.

For this clonotype: This clone may be a read error of a much larger clone one base away. The chain combines TRBV11-2 with TRBJ2-1; D gene unclear. Germline CDR1 is SGHAT and CDR2 is FQNNGV. Trimming removed 0 bases from V and 9 bases from J, with 15 bases in between. This CDR3 has 15 residues. The CDR3 DNA sequence: TGTGCCAGCAGCTTAGATCTTGGCGGCCACGCTGAGCAGTTCTTC. It yields the protein CASSLDLGGHAEQFF. The complete variable domain, with remaining parts taken from reference TRBV11-2 and TRBJ2-1, reads EAGVAQSPRYKIIEKRQSVAFWCNPISGHATLYWYQQILGQGPKLLIQFQNNGVVDDSQLPKDRFSAERLKGVDSTLKIQPAKLEDSAVYLCASSLDLGGHAEQFFGPGTRLTVL.

The V call is TRBV19, the J call TRBJ2-1; 11 bases match TRBD1. The CDR3 is 14 amino acids. Trimming removed 5 bases from V and 7 bases from J; junction bases left unmatched: 4. Germline lookup yields CDR1 LNHDA and CDR2 SQIVND (reference sequence). The CDR3: CASSPGQGANEQFF. The CDR3 DNA sequence: TGTGCCAGTAGTCCAGGACAGGGGGCTAATGAGCAGTTCTTC.

The chain combines TRBV4-3 with TRBJ1-6; D perhaps matches TRBD1 (5 bases). Looked up from germline, CDR1 is LGHNA and CDR2 is YSLEER. Trimming removed 4 bases at V and 10 bases at J, with 14 bases between. CDR3 length: 14 residues. The CDR3 loop is CASSPGTSDSPLHF. The CDR3 DNA sequence: TGCGCCAGCAGCCCCGGGACTTCGGACTCACCCCTCCACTTT.

This clonotype showed up many times. The rearrangement uses TRBV5-1 and TRBJ2-7, with D possibly TRBD1 on 5 matching bases. V dropped 5 bases and J dropped 4 bases, with 16 bases sitting between them. CDR3 size: 14 residues. Germline CDR1 reads SGHRS; CDR2 reads YFSETQ. CDR3 sequence reads: CASSPSGSLYEQYF. CDR3 DNA sequence: TGCGCCAGCAGTCCCTCAGGGTCTTTGTACGAGCAGTACTTC. The whole variable domain, remainder taken from reference TRBV5-1 and TRBJ2-7, is KAGVTQTPRYLIKTRGQQVTLSCSPISGHRSVSWYQQTPGQGLQFLFEYFSETQRNKGNFPGRFSGRQFSNSRSEMNVSTLELGDSALYLCASSPSGSLYEQYFGPGTRLTVT.

This clonotype was detected ten times or more. The rearrangement links TRBV30 to TRBJ1-1; TRBD1 matches at 7 bases. The germline V gene has CDR1 GTSNPN and CDR2 SVGIG (reference sequence). The ends lost 0 bases at V and 5 bases at J; junction bases unmatched: 9. The CDR3 extends over 15 amino acids. The CDR3 reads CAWSVFRQGGTEAFF. In DNA, the CDR3 is TGTGCCTGGAGTGTATTTCGGCAGGGGGGGACTGAAGCTTTCTTT. Full variable domain (missing parts from reference TRBV30 and TRBJ1-1): SQTIHQWPATLVQPVGSPLSLECTVEGTSNPNLYWYRQAAGRGLQLLFYSVGIGQISSEVPQNLSASRPQDRQFILSSKKLLLSDSGFYLCAWSVFRQGGTEAFFGQGTRLTVV.

This clonotype has a handful of counts. V and J are TRBV9 and TRBJ2-2, with 10 bases identical to TRBD2. J lost 5 bases, V lost 0 bases, and 7 bases had no gene match. The CDR3 has 17 residues. The germline V gene encodes CDR1 SGDLS and CDR2 YYNGEE. The CDR3 here is CASSVGPAGGSTGELFF. The CDR3 DNA is TGTGCCAGCAGCGTAGGTCCAGCGGGAGGGAGTACCGGGGAGCTGTTTTTT.

This clonotype was detected many times. The genes are TRBV5-1 and TRBJ2-1, with D possibly being TRBD2 (6 bases). Germline assignment: CDR1 SGHRS and CDR2 YFSETQ. The CDR3 runs 14 residues. The V gene lost 5 bases and the J gene lost 6 bases, with 15 bases spanning the gap. The CDR3 is CASSSAGRGNEQFF. CDR3 DNA: TGCGCCAGCAGTTCGGCGGGACGAGGCAATGAGCAGTTCTTC.

The V gene is TRBV14, the J gene TRBJ2-7; TRBD2 aligns across 12 bases. The germline V gene encodes CDR1 SGHDN and CDR2 FVKESK. The CDR3 runs to 14 residues. J gave up 5 bases and V 4 bases, and 3 bases lay outside the gene matches. CDR3 sequence reads: CASSRLAGENEQYF. The CDR3 nucleotides read TGTGCCAGCAGCCGACTAGCGGGAGAGAACGAGCAGTACTTC.

This clonotype was picked up a small number of times. J is TRBJ1-4 and V is TRBV27; D is unresolved. CDR1 MNHEY and CDR2 SMNVEV come from the germline V gene (reference sequence). CDR3 length equals 13 residues. The V end lost 3 bases, the J end lost 8 bases, and 10 bases lay between the germline ends. CDR3 region: CASSFGLEEKLFF. CDR3 nucleotide sequence: TGTGCCAGCAGTTTTGGGCTTGAGGAAAAACTGTTTTTT.

This clonotype was detected many times. The CDR3 nucleotides read TGCAGTGCGAAAGATGGCAATCAGCCCCAGCATTTT. This encodes CSAKDGNQPQHF. This rearrangement joins TRBV20-1 to TRBJ1-5, with D unresolved. Deletions cut 6 bases from V and 2 bases from J, with 8 bases between. Germline loops: CDR1 DFQATT, CDR2 SNEGSKA (reference sequence). The CDR3 consists of 12 residues.

V gene TRBV28 combines with J gene TRBJ1-6; 8 bases fit TRBD1. The CDR3 sequence is 17 residues long. The germline V gene has CDR1 MDHEN and CDR2 SYDVKM. Germline trimming cut 5 bases from V and 0 bases from J; bases unmatched to any gene: 6. CDR3 protein: CASSVPGQVSYNSPLHF. The CDR3 region has the DNA TGTGCCAGCAGTGTGCCGGGACAGGTCTCCTATAATTCACCCCTCCACTTT.

On this clonotype itself: With a much larger clone just one base away, this may be a read error. V usage is TRBV10-3 and J usage is TRBJ2-7; a possible D gene is TRBD2 (7 bases). The length of the CDR3 is 15 residues. Per germline, CDR1 ENHRY and CDR2 SYGVKD. The CDR3 loop is CAISGGGPHTYEQHF. The CDR3 nucleotides are TGTGCCATCAGTGGGGGGGGGCCGCACACCTACGAGCAGCACTTC.

This clonotype appeared a few times. The genes are TRBV19 and TRBJ2-7, with D maybe TRBD1 (6 bases). With 3 bases removed from V and 3 bases from J, the gap between germline ends came to 15 bases. CDR1 and CDR2 from the germline V gene are LNHDA and SQIVND (reference sequence). The CDR3 has 15 amino acids. The CDR3 DNA reads TGTGCCAGTAGTATTGTAAAGACAGGTTTCTACGAGCAGTACTTC. Its translation: CASSIVKTGFYEQYF.

Many counts were recorded for this clonotype. The chain uses TRBV27 and TRBJ2-7, with a possible D match to TRBD2 (6 bases). Looked up from germline, CDR1 is MNHEY and CDR2 is SMNVEV (reference sequence). Deletions cut 5 bases from V and 2 bases from J, with 19 bases between. The CDR3 runs 16 residues. In nucleotides, the CDR3 is TGTGCCAGCAGTCGTGACAGACTACGGAGGGCCTACGAGCAGTACTTC. This translates into CASSRDRLRRAYEQYF.

The gene calls are TRBV19 and TRBJ2-1, with TRBD2 identical over 12 bases. Germline trimming cut 4 bases from V and 8 bases from J; bases unmatched to any gene: 9. Germline loops: CDR1 LNHDA, CDR2 SQIVND (reference sequence). CDR3 length: 16 amino acids. CDR3 DNA sequence: TGTGCCAGTAGTAATATTAGACTAGCGGGAGTCTATGAGCAGTTCTTC. Translated: CASSNIRLAGVYEQFF.

The gene calls are TRBV10-3 and TRBJ1-2; 7 bases align to TRBD1. Germline V gene sequence: CDR1 ENHRY, CDR2 SYGVKD. The CDR3 loop spans 12 amino acids. V was clipped by 11 bases and J by 8 bases; unmatched bases: 11. CDR3 coding DNA: TGTGCCTCCAATGAGGGGGCGAAGGGCTACACCTTC. This codes for CASNEGAKGYTF.

The table lists this clonotype with a count of one. A single base separates this from a much larger clone, so it may be a read error. The CDR3 coding sequence is TGCAGTGCTAGAACGGCCAGAATGAACACTGAAGCTCTCTTT. It is translated as CSARTARMNTEALF. This chain uses TRBV20-1 with TRBJ1-1; D ambiguous. The CDR3 contains 14 residues. Germline V CDR1 and CDR2: DFQATT, SNEGSKA (reference sequence).

This clonotype was seen ten or more times. Here the CDR3 reads CASCRVNQPQHF. DNA for the CDR3: TGTGCCAGCTGCAGGGTGAATCAGCCCCAGCATTTT. The chain is built from TRBV28 and TRBJ1-5; a possible D gene is TRBD1 (5 bases). The CDR3 is made up of 12 amino acids. Germline CDR1 reads MDHEN; CDR2 reads SYDVKM. Trimming stripped 8 bases from V and 4 bases from J, with 9 bases between.

The sample holds many counts of this clonotype. This chain uses TRBV28 with TRBJ1-3; the D gene is possibly TRBD1 (5 bases). V was trimmed by 2 bases and J by 3 bases, leaving 11 bases between them. The CDR3 covers 15 residues. Germline CDR1 and CDR2: MDHEN and SYDVKM. The CDR3 region is CASSLIGGSGNTIYF. The CDR3 region has the DNA TGTGCCAGCAGTTTAATCGGGGGTAGTGGAAACACCATATATTTT.

This clonotype was counted only a few times. For the CDR3, the DNA is TGTGCCAGCTCACCGAAAATTGGAACGGAGAATCAGCCCCAGCATTTT. Protein sequence: CASSPKIGTENQPQHF. The V call is TRBV18, the J call TRBJ1-5; D is uncertain. V lost 3 bases and J lost 4, with 16 bases in between. The CDR3 has 16 residues. Germline CDR1 reads KGHSH; CDR2 reads LQKENI. Full variable domain (rest looked up from reference TRBV18 and TRBJ1-5): NAGVMQNPRHLVRRRGQEARLRCSPMKGHSHVYWYRQLPEEGLKFMVYLQKENIIDESGMPKERFSAEFPKEGPSILRIQQVVRGDSAAYFCASSPKIGTENQPQHFGDGTRLSIL.

This clonotype was detected many times. The chain recombines TRBV7-2 with TRBJ2-5, with 9 nucleotides matching TRBD1. V lost 1 base, J lost 2 bases, and 5 bases stayed unmatched. The CDR3 spans 16 residues. Looked up from germline, CDR1 is SGHTA and CDR2 is FQGNSA. The CDR3: CASSLGPGTGQETQYF. The CDR3 DNA reads as TGTGCCAGCAGCTTAGGCCCTGGGACAGGGCAAGAGACCCAGTACTTC.

In this sample, this clonotype turned up many times. V gene TRBV10-3 combines with J gene TRBJ1-1; 7 bases map to TRBD1. The CDR3 is 14 amino acids. The V and J ends lost 3 bases and 3 bases, in that order; junction bases with no gene match: 4. Germline V gene sequence: CDR1 ENHRY, CDR2 SYGVKD. In nucleotides, the CDR3 is TGTGCCATCAGTGACGGGACAGCGGACACTGAAGCTTTCTTT. This sequence encodes CAISDGTADTEAFF.

The sample holds a few counts of this clonotype. The chain employs TRBV20-1 and TRBJ2-7, with TRBD2 identical over 11 bases. With 6 bases clipped from V and 2 bases from J, the junction kept 6 bases outside the gene matches. The CDR3 is 14 amino acids. Germline CDR1 DFQATT, CDR2 SNEGSKA (reference sequence). CDR3 nucleotide sequence: TGCAGTGCCACGGGACTAGCGGACCCCTACGAGCAGTACTTC. As protein: CSATGLADPYEQYF.

There are a few counts of this clonotype. The chain links TRBV5-6 to TRBJ1-2; 8 bases agree with TRBD1. Germline assignment: CDR1 SGHDT and CDR2 YYEEEE. After removal of 4 bases from V and 6 bases from J, the junction contained 2 bases not matched to a gene. The length of the CDR3 is 12 residues. The CDR3 region is CASSDRGHGYTF. In DNA form, the CDR3 reads TGTGCCAGCAGCGACAGGGGTCATGGCTACACCTTC.

The sample holds many counts of this clonotype. The chain employs TRBV28 and TRBJ2-7; 8 bases agree with TRBD1. V dropped 4 bases and J dropped 3; count of bases not matched to a gene: 5. The CDR3 is 14 residues long. Germline lookup yields CDR1 MDHEN and CDR2 SYDVKM. This chain's CDR3 is CASSSRDRGYEQYF. The CDR3 DNA reads TGTGCCAGCAGTTCCCGCGACAGGGGCTACGAGCAGTACTTC.